This TCR beta chain was sequenced during a study of T cell responses to AZD1222 COVID-19 vaccine. Study information: Combined were second doses at about 4 or about 12 weeks. General study findings and limits: Sampled repertoires all dated from after the peak T cell response. When two AZD1222 doses had been given, Spike-specific TCR breadth and depth rose. Most donors were white British, females outnumbered males, and clonal diversity was possibly underestimated.

Per germline, CDR1 SNHLY and CDR2 FYNNEI. This CDR3 region has 15 residues. J was trimmed by 3 bases and V by 7 bases; bases with no gene match: 10. Sequencing used immunoSEQ multiplex PCR; TCRdb keeps in-frame clones, though not all of them. The sample includes approximately 76,000 clones, around 89% of them seen just once. Remarks on this clone: Its antigen is as yet unknown.

The TCR originated in an adult in good health. This material consisted of peripheral blood, taken on day 0 of AZD1222 vaccination. This chain connects TRBV2 to TRBJ2-3; 7 nucleotides line up with TRBD2. The CDR3 region is CASTFERGGTDTQYF. CDR3 coding DNA: TGTGCCAGCACTTTCGAGCGGGGAGGGACAGATACGCAGTATTTT.